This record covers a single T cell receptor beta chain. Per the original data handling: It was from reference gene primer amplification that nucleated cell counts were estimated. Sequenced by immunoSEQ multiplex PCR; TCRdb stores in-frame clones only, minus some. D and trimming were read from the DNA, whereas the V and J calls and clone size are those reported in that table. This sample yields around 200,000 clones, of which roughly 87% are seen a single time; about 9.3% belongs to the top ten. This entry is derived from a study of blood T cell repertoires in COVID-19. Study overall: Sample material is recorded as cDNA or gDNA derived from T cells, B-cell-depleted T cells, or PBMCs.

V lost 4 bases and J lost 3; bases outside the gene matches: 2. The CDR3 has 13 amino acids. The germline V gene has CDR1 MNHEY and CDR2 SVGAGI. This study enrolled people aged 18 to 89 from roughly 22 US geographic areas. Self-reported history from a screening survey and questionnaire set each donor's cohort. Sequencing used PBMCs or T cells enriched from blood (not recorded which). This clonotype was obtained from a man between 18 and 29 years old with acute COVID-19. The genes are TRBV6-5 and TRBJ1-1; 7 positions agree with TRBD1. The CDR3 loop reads CASSSTGDTEAFF. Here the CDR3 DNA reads TGTGCCAGCAGTTCAACAGGGGACACTGAAGCTTTCTTT.